This entry concerns a single T cell receptor beta chain. What it recognizes is unknown. The CDR3 runs 15 residues. Germline loops: CDR1 SGDLS, CDR2 YYNGEE. The V end was cut by 3 bases, the J end by 5 bases, with 15 bases between. Regarding donors, all were healthy bone marrow donors. 60 Vbeta and 13 Jbeta primers were used in PCR. The protocol was immunoSEQ multiplex PCR, while the TCRdb copy is restricted to in-frame clones and leaves out a portion. The table has under 90,000 clones, over 65% seen once. The data derive from a study of cytomegalovirus exposure and HLA in healthy donors. Study details: In a previous analysis, some 120 million unique TCR beta sequences were found from 150 million to 200 million T cells. Notes on the study in general: Reports described diagnosis of cytomegalovirus status by the classifier as highly specific and sensitive.

This chain joins TRBV9 and TRBJ2-1; D may be TRBD2 (5 bases). The TCR was taken from a man in his fifties or sixties in good health and CMV-seropositive. Sequencing was carried out using PBMCs. CDR3 coding DNA: TGTGCCAGCAGCGCATTTTGGGAGTCCCACAATGAGCAGTTCTTC. Amino acids: CASSAFWESHNEQFF. Looking up the rest from reference TRBV9 and TRBJ2-1 gives the full variable domain: DSGVTQTPKHLITATGQRVTLRCSPRSGDLSVYWYQQSLDQGLQFLIQYYNGEERAKGNILERFSAQQFPDLHSELNLSSLELGDSALYFCASSAFWESHNEQFFGPGTRLTVL.